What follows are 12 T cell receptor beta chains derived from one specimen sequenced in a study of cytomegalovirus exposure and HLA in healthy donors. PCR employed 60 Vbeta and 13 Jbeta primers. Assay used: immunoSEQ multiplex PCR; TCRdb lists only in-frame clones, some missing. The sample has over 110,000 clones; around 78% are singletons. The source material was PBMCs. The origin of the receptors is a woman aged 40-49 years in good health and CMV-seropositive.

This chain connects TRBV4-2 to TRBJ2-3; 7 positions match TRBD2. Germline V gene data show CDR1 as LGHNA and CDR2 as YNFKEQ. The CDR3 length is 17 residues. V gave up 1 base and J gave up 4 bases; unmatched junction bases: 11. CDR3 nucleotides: TGTGCCAGCAGCCAAGGCGGGGCGGGAGATAGAGCAGATACGCAGTATTTT. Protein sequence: CASSQGGAGDRADTQYF.

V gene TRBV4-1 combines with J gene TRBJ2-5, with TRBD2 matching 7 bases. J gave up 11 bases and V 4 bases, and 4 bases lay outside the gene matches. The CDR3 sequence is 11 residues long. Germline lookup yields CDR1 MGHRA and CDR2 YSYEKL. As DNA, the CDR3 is TGCGCCAGCAGCCCGGGGGGAGAGCAGTACTTC. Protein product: CASSPGGEQYF.

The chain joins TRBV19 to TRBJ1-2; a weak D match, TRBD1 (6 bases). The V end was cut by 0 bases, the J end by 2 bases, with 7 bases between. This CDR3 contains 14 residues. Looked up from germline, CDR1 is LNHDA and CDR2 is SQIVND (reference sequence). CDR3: CASSIDGQNYGYTF. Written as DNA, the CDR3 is TGTGCCAGTAGTATAGATGGACAGAACTATGGCTACACCTTC.

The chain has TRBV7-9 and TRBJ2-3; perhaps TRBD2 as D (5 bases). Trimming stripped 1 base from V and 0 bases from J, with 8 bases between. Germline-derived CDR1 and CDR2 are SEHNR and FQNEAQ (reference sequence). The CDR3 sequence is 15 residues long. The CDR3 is CASSLGGYSTDTQYF. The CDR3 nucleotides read TGTGCCAGCAGCTTAGGAGGGTATAGCACAGATACGCAGTATTTT.

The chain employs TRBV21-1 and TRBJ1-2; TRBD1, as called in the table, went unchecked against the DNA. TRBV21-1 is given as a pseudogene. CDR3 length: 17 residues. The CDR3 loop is CASSFSWGTGLNYGYTF. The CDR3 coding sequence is TGTGCCAGCAGCTTCTCATGGGGGACAGGACTTAACTATGGCTACACCTTC.

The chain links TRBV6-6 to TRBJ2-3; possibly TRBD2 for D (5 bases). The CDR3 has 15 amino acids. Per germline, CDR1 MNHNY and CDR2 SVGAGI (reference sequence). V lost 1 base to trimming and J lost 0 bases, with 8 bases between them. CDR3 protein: CASSYLDSSTDTQYF. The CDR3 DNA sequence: TGTGCCAGCAGTTACTTGGACTCTAGCACAGATACGCAGTATTTT.

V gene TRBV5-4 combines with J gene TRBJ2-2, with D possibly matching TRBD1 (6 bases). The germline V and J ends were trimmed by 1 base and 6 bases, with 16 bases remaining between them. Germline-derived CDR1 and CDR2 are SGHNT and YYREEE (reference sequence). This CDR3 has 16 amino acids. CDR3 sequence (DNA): TGTGCCAGCAGCTTGCGGCAGGGGCGGGTCGCCGGGGAGCTGTTTTTT. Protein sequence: CASSLRQGRVAGELFF.

In DNA, the CDR3 is TGTGCCAGCAGCTTAAGACTGTACGAGCAGTACTTC. Translation gives CASSLRLYEQYF. The rearrangement joins TRBV7-2 to TRBJ2-7; D remains unclear. The germline CDR1 and CDR2 sequences are SGHTA and FQGNSA. V shed 2 bases and J shed 4 bases, with 6 bases lying between them. The CDR3 is 12 residues long.

The CDR3 region has the DNA TGCGCCAGCAGCTTGGAGGGAGGGCCGGGCAAAAACATTCAGTACTTC. Protein sequence: CASSLEGGPGKNIQYF. The chain carries TRBV5-1 and TRBJ2-4; 7 nucleotides line up with TRBD2. This CDR3 is built from 16 residues. V shed 0 bases and J 3 bases; nucleotides not matched to a gene: 6. Germline lookup yields CDR1 SGHRS and CDR2 YFSETQ.

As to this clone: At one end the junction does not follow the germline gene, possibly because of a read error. The CDR3 DNA sequence: TGCAGTGCGGAAAGAGCGGCGGGGGCTAACTTC. This gives the protein CSAERAAGANF. This rearrangement joins TRBV20-1 to TRBJ2-7, with D tentatively TRBD2 (7 bases). Germline V gene lookup returns CDR1 DFQATT and CDR2 SNEGSKA (reference sequence). The CDR3 covers 11 residues.

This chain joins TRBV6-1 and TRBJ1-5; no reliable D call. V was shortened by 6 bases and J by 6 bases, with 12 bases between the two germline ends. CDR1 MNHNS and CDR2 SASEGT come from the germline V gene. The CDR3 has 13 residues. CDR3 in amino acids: CASSRWEGQPQHF. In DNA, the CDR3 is TGTGCCAGCAGCCGATGGGAGGGTCAGCCCCAGCATTTT.

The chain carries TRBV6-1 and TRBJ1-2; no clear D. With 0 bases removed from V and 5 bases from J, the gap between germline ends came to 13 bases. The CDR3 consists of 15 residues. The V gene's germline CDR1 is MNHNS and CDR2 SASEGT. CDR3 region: CASSEAEVGLYGYTF. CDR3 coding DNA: TGTGCCAGCAGTGAAGCGGAGGTTGGTTTATATGGCTACACCTTC.